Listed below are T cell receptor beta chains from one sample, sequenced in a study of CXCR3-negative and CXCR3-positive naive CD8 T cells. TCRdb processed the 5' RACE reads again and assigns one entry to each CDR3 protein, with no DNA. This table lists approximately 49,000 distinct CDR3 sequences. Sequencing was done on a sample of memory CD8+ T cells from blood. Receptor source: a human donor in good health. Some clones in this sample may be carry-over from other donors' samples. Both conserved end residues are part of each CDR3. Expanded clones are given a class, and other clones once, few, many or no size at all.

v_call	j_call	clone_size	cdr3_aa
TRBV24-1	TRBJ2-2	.	CATSPPSGRNTGELFF
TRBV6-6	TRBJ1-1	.	CASSPWGGSDRMTEAFF
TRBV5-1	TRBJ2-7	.	CASSLDQGSYEQYF
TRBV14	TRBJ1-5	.	CASSQESQPQHF
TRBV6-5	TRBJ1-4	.	CASSYSEGSEKLFF
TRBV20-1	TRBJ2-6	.	CSARDPSSGANVLTF
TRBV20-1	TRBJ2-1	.	CSARGYGTSGNNEQFF
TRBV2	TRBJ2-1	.	CASTLTGGDEQFF
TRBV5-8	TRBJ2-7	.	CFSGTAASSYEQYF
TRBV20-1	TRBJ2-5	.	CGARDLLAGVETQYF
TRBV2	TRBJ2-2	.	CASRGGVTGELFF
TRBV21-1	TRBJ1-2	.	CASSKERQGKTYGYTF
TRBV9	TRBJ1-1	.	CASSDPRAGAGNTEAFF
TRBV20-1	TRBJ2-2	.	CSAGLTPNTGELFF
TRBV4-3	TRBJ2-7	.	CASSQGTGDIYEQYF
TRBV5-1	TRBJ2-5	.	CASSSLPHHRGLETQYF
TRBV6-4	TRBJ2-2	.	CASSRTNAEELFF
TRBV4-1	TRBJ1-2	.	CASSQTTGSEEGYTF
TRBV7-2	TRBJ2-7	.	CASSSFEAGPEQYF
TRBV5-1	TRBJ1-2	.	CASSPGATPNYGYTF
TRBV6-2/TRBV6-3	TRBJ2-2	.	CASSYSGLATGELFF
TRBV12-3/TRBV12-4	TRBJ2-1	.	CASSSDGTSSPHEQFF
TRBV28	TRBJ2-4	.	CASSRGRAKNIQYF
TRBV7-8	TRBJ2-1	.	CASSSGWGADNEQFF
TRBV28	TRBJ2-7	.	CASSFGRGEQYF
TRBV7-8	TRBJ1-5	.	CASSPQGNANQPQHF
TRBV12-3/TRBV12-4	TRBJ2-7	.	CASSPNLAGGGTPYEQYF
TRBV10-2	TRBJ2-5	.	CASSELLANQETQYF
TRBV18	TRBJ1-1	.	CASSPPSGFQAEAFF
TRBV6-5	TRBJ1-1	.	CASSGTGAEAFF
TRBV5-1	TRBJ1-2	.	CASSLAESNYGYTF
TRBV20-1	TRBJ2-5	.	CSARSLTTVQETQYF
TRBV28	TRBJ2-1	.	CASRHPGTERPREQFF
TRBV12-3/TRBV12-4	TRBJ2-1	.	CASMSSYNEQFF
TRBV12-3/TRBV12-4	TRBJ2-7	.	CASSLGPRDPGGSYEQYF
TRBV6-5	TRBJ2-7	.	CASSPTGYEQYF
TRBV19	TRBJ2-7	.	CASRQGWGDYEQYF
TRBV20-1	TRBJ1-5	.	CSAISQGLAGNQPQHF
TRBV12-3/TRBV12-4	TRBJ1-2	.	CASRDTRRGHGYTF
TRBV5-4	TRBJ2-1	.	CASSLSTGTYNEQFF
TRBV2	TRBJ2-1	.	CASSLVSGGYNEQFF
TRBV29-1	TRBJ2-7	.	CSVLRDRGEQYF
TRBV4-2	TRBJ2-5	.	CASSRSLEGGQETQYF
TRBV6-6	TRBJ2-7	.	CASSPLARASGGYEQYF
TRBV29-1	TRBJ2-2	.	CSVAGRPGELFF
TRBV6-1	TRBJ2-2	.	CASSDGTGGHTGELFF
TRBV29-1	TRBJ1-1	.	CSVDGTGGNTEAFF
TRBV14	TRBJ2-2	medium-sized	CASSHNWNTGELFF
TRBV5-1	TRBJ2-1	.	CASKSGGREQFF
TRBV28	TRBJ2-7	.	CASKKGMNYEQYF
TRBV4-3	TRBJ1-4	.	CASSRTGSFDEKLFF
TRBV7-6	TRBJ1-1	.	CASRTGGSNTEAFF
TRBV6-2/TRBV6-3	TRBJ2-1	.	CASSFLLSNEQFF